This T cell receptor (beta chain) appears in the sequencing data of a study of T cell repertoires in cytomegalovirus infection. The overall study: Signatures in public TCR beta sequences pointed to both CMV infection and matching HLA type. Study conclusions and caveats: Cumulative public TCR beta family frequency identified carriers of CMV plus the relevant HLA.

The CDR3 has 13 amino acids, counting both end residues. Germline lookup yields CDR1 PRHDT and CDR2 FYEKMQ (reference sequence). Ten or more counts support this clonotype. The antigen is unknown. Since the CDR3 does not end with the conserved phenylalanine or tryptophan, this likely comes from a read error. The limits of the CDR3 on the DNA are not certain, so only TCRdb's listed CDR3 is given. TCRdb ran MiXCR on the reads and lists one entry per CDR3 protein. The sample holds under 350,000 distinct CDR3 sequences, approximately 8.9% seen once. The gene calls are TRBV13 and TRBJ2-3; TRBD2, the table's D call, lacks a check against the DNA. The sample was PBMCs. This TCR came from a human donor in good health (CMV status not recorded). Some clones in this sample may be carry-over from other donors' samples. CDR3 in amino acids: CASSPREAGGISL.